The next 25 T cell receptor beta chains were all read from a single sample in a study of blood T cells in healthy people across ages. Primed by a sample-barcoded 5' primer and a J-beta primer mix, a second PCR proceeded for 7 to 11 cycles. TCRdb reanalysed the 5' RACE reads using MiXCR and keeps one entry per CDR3 protein. The sample yields approximately 800,000 distinct CDR3 sequences, roughly 64% seen once. The specimen was blood. These receptors were obtained from a man aged 25-45 years in good health.

This chain joins TRBV20-1 and TRBJ2-2, with 8 bases identical to TRBD1. Germline lookup yields CDR1 DFQATT and CDR2 SNEGSKA (reference sequence). V shed 5 bases and J 1 base; nucleotides not matched to a gene: 6. The CDR3 is 15 amino acids. The CDR3 DNA is TGCAGTGCTGCGGACAGGGAGTGGAACACCGGGGAGCTGTTTTTT. Protein product: CSAADREWNTGELFF.

The chain joins TRBV7-2 to TRBJ2-7; perhaps TRBD2 as D (6 bases). Germline assignment: CDR1 SGHTA and CDR2 FQGNSA. The CDR3 loop spans 16 amino acids. The ends were cut back, 5 bases at V and 0 bases at J, with 17 bases in the middle. CDR3 coding DNA: TGTGCCAGCAGCCCCGCGCTTAGCGGACGCTCCTACGAGCAGTACTTC. It translates to CASSPALSGRSYEQYF.

This clonotype has only one observation. The rearrangement links TRBV6-5 to TRBJ2-2, with D uncertain. This CDR3 is 13 amino acids long. V was trimmed by 6 bases and J by 3 bases, leaving 8 bases between them. Germline V CDR1 and CDR2: MNHEY, SVGAGI. CDR3 coding DNA: TGTGCCAGCAGCCACCCATACACCGGGGAGCTGTTTTTT. Its protein is CASSHPYTGELFF.

This clonotype was seen repeatedly, ten times or more. This rearrangement joins TRBV24-1 to TRBJ2-5, with 8 nucleotides matching TRBD1. This CDR3 is built from 14 residues. Germline CDR1 and CDR2: KGHDR and SFDVKD. The V segment lost 3 bases and the J segment 9 bases; nucleotides outside the gene matches: 8. The CDR3 sequence is CATSDATGVFAQYF. The CDR3 DNA sequence: TGTGCCACCAGTGATGCGACAGGGGTTTTTGCCCAGTACTTC.

This chain joins TRBV2 and TRBJ2-3; D possibly corresponds to TRBD1 (5 bases). The CDR3 has 14 amino acids. With 10 bases removed from V and 3 bases from J, the gap between germline ends came to 17 bases. In germline, CDR1 is SNHLY, CDR2 FYNNEI. Here the CDR3 reads CAIPTASGTDTQYF. The CDR3 bases are TGTGCCATCCCGACAGCATCCGGTACAGATACGCAGTATTTT. Based on the CDR3 plus reference TRBV2 and TRBJ2-3, the full variable domain is EPEVTQTPSHQVTQMGQEVILRCVPISNHLYFYWYRQILGQKVEFLVSFYNNEISEKSEIFDDQFSVERPDGSNFTLKIRSTKLEDSAMYFCAIPTASGTDTQYFGPGTRLTVL.

This clonotype was counted a few times. The V and J genes are TRBV3-1 and TRBJ2-7; D perhaps matches TRBD2 (6 bases). Germline values: CDR1 LGHDT, CDR2 YNNKEL (reference sequence). The CDR3 consists of 12 residues. V was trimmed by 8 bases and J by 0 bases, leaving 8 bases between them. CDR3 coding DNA: TGTGCCAGCCAGGACTACTCCTACGAGCAGTACTTC. Its protein is CASQDYSYEQYF.

The table lists this clonotype with a few counts. The chain is built from TRBV28 and TRBJ1-2; the D is unclear. There are 13 residues in the CDR3. Trimming shortened V by 6 bases and J by 5 bases, and 13 bases separated the two germline ends. From germline, CDR1 is MDHEN and CDR2 SYDVKM. CDR3 amino acids: CASRGPVQYGYTF. In nucleotides, the CDR3 is TGTGCCAGCAGAGGGCCGGTCCAGTATGGCTACACCTTC.

The chain carries TRBV29-1 and TRBJ2-1; D perhaps matches TRBD2 (6 bases). Germline lookup yields CDR1 SQVTM and CDR2 ANQGSEA. Trimming left V 7 bases short and J 8 bases short, with 24 bases between. CDR3 length: 15 residues. CDR3 region: CSAAGRGGGGDEQFF. In DNA form, the CDR3 reads TGCAGCGCCGCCGGTCGGGGAGGCGGAGGCGATGAGCAGTTCTTC.

To note about this clonotype: The germline gene is not matched at one end of the junction; a read error may be the cause. This rearrangement joins TRBV12-3 or TRBV12-4 to TRBJ2-5, with a weak D call TRBD2 (5 bases). This CDR3 has 14 amino acids. This chain's CDR3 is CASKNFLDGETRYF. For the CDR3, the DNA is TGTGCCAGCAAAAACTTCCTGGATGGGGAGACCCGGTACTTC.

The V and J genes are TRBV4-2 and TRBJ2-1; TRBD2 might be the D (6 bases). The V and J ends lost 4 bases and 0 bases respectively, with 10 bases between them. Germline loops: CDR1 LGHNA, CDR2 YNFKEQ. The CDR3 has 15 amino acids. CDR3 sequence (DNA): TGTGCCAGCAGCCCGGTGCGGGACTCCTACAATGAGCAGTTCTTC. It yields the protein CASSPVRDSYNEQFF.

Comment on this clonotype: One end of the junction is discordant with germline, which a read error may explain. V is TRBV5-1 and J is TRBJ1-2; D is unclear. Germline CDR1 is SGHRS and CDR2 is YFSETQ. This CDR3 has 14 residues. The CDR3: CAGSPPLANYGYTF. The CDR3 coding sequence is TGCGCCGGCAGCCCCCCATTGGCCAACTATGGCTACACCTTC.

Worth noting for this clonotype: One junction end disagrees with the germline gene, perhaps due to a read error. This chain connects TRBV4-3 to TRBJ1-2; 9 positions match TRBD1. Looked up from germline, CDR1 is LGHNA and CDR2 is YSLEER. The CDR3 spans 14 residues. The CDR3 coding sequence is TGCGCCAGCAGTCGGACAGGGGTTGAGTATGACTACACCTTC. This translates into CASSRTGVEYDYTF.

The chain carries TRBV29-1 and TRBJ2-7, with 8 bases matching TRBD1. V dropped 4 bases and J dropped 3; count of bases not matched to a gene: 5. The CDR3 has 13 amino acids. CDR1 is SQVTM and CDR2 is ANQGSEA in the germline V gene. Here the CDR3 reads CSVAQGVYYEQYF. The CDR3 DNA reads as TGCAGCGTTGCACAGGGGGTATACTACGAGCAGTACTTC.

In this sample, this clonotype turned up once. The chain uses TRBV20-1 and TRBJ2-5, with 12 bases aligning to TRBD2. Trimming took 1 base from V and 4 from J; bases not matched to a gene: 10. CDR1 and CDR2 (germline): DFQATT, SNEGSKA (reference sequence). This CDR3 spans 17 amino acids. CDR3 residues: CSARADGLAGKGETQYF. The CDR3 DNA is TGCAGTGCTAGAGCCGATGGACTAGCGGGAAAAGGAGAGACCCAGTACTTC.

V is TRBV2 and J is TRBJ1-1; D remains unclear. Trimming removed 5 bases from V and 3 bases from J, with 16 bases in between. There are 15 residues in the CDR3. CDR1 is SNHLY and CDR2 is FYNNEI in the germline V gene. CDR3 loop: CASSFSVTADTEAFF. CDR3 bases: TGTGCCAGCAGTTTTAGCGTTACCGCGGACACTGAAGCTTTCTTT.

J is TRBJ2-5 and V is TRBV7-9; TRBD1 aligns across 7 bases. The J call may not be correct, given that the DNA end is closer to TRBJ2-7. The CDR3 length is 14 residues. Germline CDR1 and CDR2: SEHNR and FQNEAQ (reference sequence). In DNA form, the CDR3 reads TGTGCCAGCAGCCGACAGGGTAGGACCTACGAGCAGTACTTC. Translating it yields CASSRQGRTYEQYF.

This clonotype has more than one count but fewer than ten. The J gene is TRBJ2-5, the V gene TRBV29-1; TRBD2 aligns across 7 bases. Trimming took 7 bases from V and 5 from J; bases not matched to a gene: 7. In germline, CDR1 is SQVTM, CDR2 ANQGSEA. The CDR3 is made up of 12 amino acids. The CDR3: CSGRGLAETQYF. The CDR3 nucleotides read TGCAGCGGGCGGGGGTTGGCGGAGACCCAGTACTTC.

This sequence joins TRBV6-2 or TRBV6-3 and TRBJ1-2, with a possible D match to TRBD1 (6 bases). Trimming cost V 5 bases and J 6 bases, with 19 bases left between them. Germline CDR1 reads MNHEY; CDR2 reads SVGEGT. CDR3 length equals 15 residues. CDR3 protein: CASSPGARIIHGYTF. The CDR3 DNA is TGTGCCAGCAGTCCGGGGGCCCGTATAATCCATGGCTACACCTTC.

The rearrangement links TRBV5-1 to TRBJ2-3; 9 nucleotides line up with TRBD2. The CDR3 consists of 15 residues. Germline V CDR1 and CDR2: SGHRS, YFSETQ. Trimming cost V 0 bases and J 7 bases; bases outside gene matches: 6. The CDR3 reads CASSLEGGRAYTQYF. The DNA of the CDR3 is TGCGCCAGCAGCTTGGAGGGCGGGAGGGCTTATACGCAGTATTTT.

Here the CDR3 DNA reads TGTGCCAGCCGCCCGGGGGGAGGGCACTACGAGCAGTACTTC. Translation gives CASRPGGGHYEQYF. The rearrangement joins TRBV27 to TRBJ2-5; 7 positions agree with TRBD2. The DNA end favors TRBJ2-7, so the J call may be wrong. Germline V CDR1 and CDR2: MNHEY, SMNVEV (reference sequence). The CDR3 extends over 14 amino acids.

This chain connects TRBV7-2 to TRBJ1-6; weak D call: TRBD1 (6 bases). Trimming removed 5 bases at V and 7 bases at J, with 15 bases between. The CDR3 spans 15 residues. CDR1 and CDR2 (germline): SGHTA, FQGNSA. DNA for the CDR3: TGTGCCAGCAGCCAACAAAACACAGGGAATTCACCCCTCCACTTT. Translated: CASSQQNTGNSPLHF. The full variable domain, its missing parts supplied by reference TRBV7-2 and TRBJ1-6, is GAGVSQSPSNKVTEKGKDVELRCDPISGHTALYWYRQSLGQGLEFLIYFQGNSAPDKSGLPSDRFSAERTGGSVSTLTIQRTQQEDSAVYLCASSQQNTGNSPLHFGNGTRLTVT.

V usage is TRBV7-3 and J usage is TRBJ2-1; 8 positions match TRBD2. The CDR3 length is 15 residues. Germline lookup yields CDR1 SGHTA and CDR2 FQGTGA. V was pared by 2 bases and J by 5 bases, with 5 bases of the junction left unmatched. The CDR3 bases are TGTGCCAGCAGCTTACTAGCGGGCCTCAACAATGAGCAGTTCTTC. Translating gives CASSLLAGLNNEQFF. The complete variable domain, with remaining parts taken from reference TRBV7-3 and TRBJ2-1, reads GAGVSQTPSNKVTEKGKYVELRCDPISGHTALYWYRQSLGQGPEFLIYFQGTGAADDSGLPNDRFFAVRPEGSVSTLKIQRTERGDSAVYLCASSLLAGLNNEQFFGPGTRLTVL.

This clonotype has only one observation. The rearrangement joins TRBV20-1 to TRBJ2-7; D is perhaps TRBD2 (6 bases). The CDR3 consists of 14 residues. The V end was cut by 5 bases, the J end by 0 bases, with 14 bases between. Per germline, CDR1 DFQATT and CDR2 SNEGSKA (reference sequence). Here the CDR3 DNA reads TGCAGTGCTCCTAGCGTACGGAGCTCCTACGAGCAGTACTTC. Its translation: CSAPSVRSSYEQYF.

There are a few counts of this clonotype. The V and J genes are TRBV25-1 and TRBJ2-7, with D perhaps matching TRBD1 or TRBD2 (5 bases each). This CDR3 contains 16 residues. CDR1 is MGHDK and CDR2 is SYGVNS in the germline V gene. Trimming shortened V by 6 bases and J by 5 bases, and 23 bases separated the two germline ends. The CDR3 sequence: CASRLTRDGGSDEQYF. CDR3 DNA sequence: TGTGCCAGCAGATTAACCCGGGACGGTGGTAGCGACGAGCAGTACTTC.

The chain couples TRBV2 to TRBJ2-5; 11 nucleotides agree with TRBD2. V lost 5 bases to trimming and J lost 5 bases; unmatched junction nucleotides: 4. This CDR3 is 14 amino acids long. Germline V lookup: CDR1 SNHLY, CDR2 FYNNEI. The CDR3 sequence: CASSIAGGMETQYF. CDR3 in DNA: TGTGCCAGCAGTATAGCGGGGGGGATGGAGACCCAGTACTTC.